Here is one T cell receptor beta chain with its context. Unique molecular identifiers were in the cDNA, with template-switch universal primer binding. TCRdb re-called the 5' RACE reads with MiXCR, one entry per CDR3 protein. The sample holds 650,000 to 750,000 distinct CDR3 sequences, 21% seen once. This specimen comes from a study of identical twins. The V gene's germline CDR1 is DFQATT and CDR2 SNEGSKA (reference sequence). The V end was cut by 6 bases, the J end by 4 bases, with 10 bases between. The CDR3 has 12 amino acids. This sample also appeared in a second study, on T cells expressing NK-cell markers.

The specimen was PBMCs. This receptor was obtained from a woman in her late teens or twenties in good health. The chain has TRBV20-1 and TRBJ2-1, with D perhaps TRBD2 (5 bases). The CDR3 spells CSALGVYNEQFF. The CDR3, as DNA: TGCAGTGCCCTGGGAGTTTACAATGAGCAGTTCTTC.